These 22 T cell receptor beta chains came from one sample sequenced in a study of T cell changes during pregnancy in multiple sclerosis. Generated by immunoSEQ multiplex PCR, the TCRdb table keeps only in-frame clones and is missing some. The table lists about 18,000 clones, 88% of them singletons. The sample here was CD4+ T cells from peripheral blood mononuclear cells, taken in the first trimester of pregnancy. Every receptor here comes from a female donor in good health, enrolled as a control in a pregnancy study.

The chain employs TRBV30 and TRBJ1-2, with 10 bases that match TRBD1. The CDR3 totals 16 residues. Per germline, CDR1 GTSNPN and CDR2 SVGIG (reference sequence). Germline trimming cut 1 base from V and 4 bases from J; bases unmatched to any gene: 9. In DNA form, the CDR3 reads TGTGCCTGGAGTGGGCCGACAGGGGGCGCGGGCTATGGCTACACCTTC. It encodes CAWSGPTGGAGYGYTF. The full variable domain, in which reference TRBV30 and TRBJ1-2 provide the parts outside the CDR3, is SQTIHQWPATLVQPVGSPLSLECTVEGTSNPNLYWYRQAAGRGLQLLFYSVGIGQISSEVPQNLSASRPQDRQFILSSKKLLLSDSGFYLCAWSGPTGGAGYGYTFGSGTRLTVV.

The gene calls are TRBV7-9 and TRBJ1-4; TRBD1 is a possible D gene (5 bases). The CDR3 length is 15 residues. Germline CDR1 SEHNR, CDR2 FQNEAQ (reference sequence). Trimming shortened V by 10 bases and J by 0 bases, and 15 bases separated the two germline ends. The CDR3 is CAIHTGAATNEKLFF. CDR3 nucleotide sequence: TGTGCCATCCACACAGGCGCTGCAACTAATGAAAAACTGTTTTTT.

This chain connects TRBV5-1 to TRBJ1-1, with D uncertain. CDR1 and CDR2 (germline): SGHRS, YFSETQ. The CDR3 runs 14 residues. Between the trimmed V and J ends, which lost 6 bases and 3 bases, there was a span of 15 bases. CDR3 protein: CASTPGMRDTEAFF. DNA for the CDR3: TGCGCCAGCACTCCTGGAATGAGGGACACTGAAGCTTTCTTT.

The chain couples TRBV30 to TRBJ1-6; D is unclear. Germline V CDR1 and CDR2: GTSNPN, SVGIG (reference sequence). This CDR3 region has 13 residues. V lost 3 bases to trimming and J lost 5 bases, with 8 bases between them. CDR3 DNA sequence: TGTGCCTGGAGCTTGCAGGATAATTCACCCCTCCACTTT. This sequence encodes CAWSLQDNSPLHF.

The chain links TRBV19 to TRBJ1-1; 9 positions match TRBD1. The CDR3 totals 15 residues. Looked up from germline, CDR1 is LNHDA and CDR2 is SQIVND (reference sequence). Trimming took 9 bases from V and 2 from J; bases not matched to a gene: 10. The CDR3: CARRRRDRANTEAFF. The CDR3, as DNA: TGTGCCAGACGGCGACGGGACAGGGCCAACACTGAAGCTTTCTTT.

This clone has a handful of counts. The chain links TRBV10-3 to TRBJ1-1; 8 nucleotides match TRBD1. The CDR3 length is 13 residues. Germline CDR1 ENHRY, CDR2 SYGVKD. The V gene end was trimmed by 5 bases and the J gene end by 1 base; junction bases not matched to a gene: 0. CDR3 DNA sequence: TGTGCCATCAGTACAGGGGGGAACACTGAAGCTTTCTTT. Translating it yields CAISTGGNTEAFF.

The chain uses TRBV7-9 and TRBJ1-4; D unresolved. Germline V gene data show CDR1 as SEHNR and CDR2 as FQNEAQ (reference sequence). The CDR3 has 15 amino acids. V shed 4 bases and J shed 8 bases, with 17 bases lying between them. Here the CDR3 reads CASSSGSLTGEKLFF. Written as DNA, the CDR3 is TGTGCCAGCAGCTCTGGCAGCCTTACGGGAGAAAAACTGTTTTTT.

In DNA, the CDR3 is TGTGCCAGCAGCTTCCGACTTAATGAGCAGTTCTTC. It specifies CASSFRLNEQFF. The chain joins TRBV7-8 to TRBJ2-1; D not certain. The CDR3 contains 12 residues. Trimming removed 3 bases at V and 7 bases at J, with 7 bases between. Germline V lookup: CDR1 SGHVS, CDR2 FQNEAQ.

The chain recombines TRBV5-1 with TRBJ2-1; TRBD2 might be the D (6 bases). Germline CDR1 SGHRS, CDR2 YFSETQ. Trimming cost V 3 bases and J 10 bases, with 14 bases left between them. CDR3 size: 13 residues. This CDR3 is CASSSVGLNEQFF. The CDR3 region has the DNA TGCGCCAGCAGCTCGGTGGGACTCAACGAGCAGTTCTTC.

This clone was detected once. The chain combines TRBV2 with TRBJ1-1, with D uncertain. Trimming removed 5 bases from V and 1 base from J, with 8 bases in between. Germline V gives CDR1 SNHLY, CDR2 FYNNEI. The CDR3 loop spans 13 amino acids. CDR3 loop: CASSRDWNTEAFF. The CDR3 DNA sequence: TGTGCCAGCAGTAGAGACTGGAACACTGAAGCTTTCTTT.

The chain joins TRBV19 to TRBJ1-4, with TRBD1 matching 9 bases. CDR3 size: 17 residues. Germline loops: CDR1 LNHDA, CDR2 SQIVND (reference sequence). The V segment lost 1 base and the J segment 4 bases; nucleotides outside the gene matches: 7. CDR3 amino acids: CASSIVTGGEGNEKLFF. The CDR3 DNA is TGTGCCAGTAGTATAGTCACAGGGGGCGAGGGTAATGAAAAACTGTTTTTT.

Regarding this clone: The junction departs from germline at one end; a sequencing error may be responsible. This chain links TRBV12-5 with TRBJ2-4; maybe TRBD2 (5 bases). CDR1 is LGHNT, CDR2 FRNRAP, per germline. CDR3 length: 15 amino acids. The CDR3 loop reads CASGLVREGRRAMHF. The DNA of the CDR3 is TGTGCTAGTGGTTTGGTACGGGAAGGGCGAAGGGCGATGCACTTC.

The chain couples TRBV23-1 to TRBJ2-1, with a weak D call TRBD2 (7 bases). Being an ORF, TRBV23-1 has a function that is uncertain. There are 14 residues in the CDR3. The germline V and J ends were trimmed by 11 bases and 2 bases, with 16 bases remaining between them. DNA of the CDR3: TGCGCCTTCGGAGGGGGGGGCCCCTACAATGAGCAGTTCTTC. It encodes CAFGGGGPYNEQFF.

This chain links TRBV21-1 with TRBJ2-3; the table's D call TRBD1 went unverified against the DNA. TRBV21-1 is a listed pseudogene. The CDR3 contains 16 residues. The CDR3 loop reads CASSPRGTGGTDTQYF. CDR3 bases: TGTGCCAGCAGCCCCCGTGGGACAGGGGGTACGGATACGCAGTATTTT.

The chain uses TRBV19 and TRBJ2-1, with a weak D call TRBD1 (6 bases). The CDR3 totals 16 residues. V dropped 6 bases and J dropped 4 bases, with 19 bases sitting between them. CDR1 and CDR2 (germline): LNHDA, SQIVND (reference sequence). CDR3 region: CASSIIGAGVYNEQFF. CDR3 coding DNA: TGTGCCAGTAGCATCATTGGGGCAGGGGTATACAATGAGCAGTTCTTC.

V is TRBV10-3 and J is TRBJ2-1, with 7 nucleotides matching TRBD2. This CDR3 spans 13 amino acids. V shed 6 bases and J 5 bases; nucleotides not matched to a gene: 4. Germline V gene data show CDR1 as ENHRY and CDR2 as SYGVKD. The CDR3 nucleotides read TGTGCCATCAGCGGGACTACCAACAATGAGCAGTTCTTC. The encoded protein is CAISGTTNNEQFF.

V usage is TRBV19 and J usage is TRBJ1-5; the match to TRBD1 covers 8 bases. This CDR3 spans 16 amino acids. J lost 6 bases, V lost 2 bases, and 9 bases had no gene match. Germline assignment: CDR1 LNHDA and CDR2 SQIVND (reference sequence). CDR3 protein: CASSIKPRTGLQPQHF. CDR3 DNA: TGTGCCAGTAGTATAAAACCCCGGACAGGGCTTCAGCCCCAGCATTTT.

The chain employs TRBV30 and TRBJ1-1; D is unclear. This CDR3 is built from 14 residues. Germline CDR1 and CDR2: GTSNPN and SVGIG (reference sequence). Trimming pared 4 bases from V and 1 base from J, leaving 13 bases between. The CDR3 DNA reads TGTGCCTGGATACTCGGGGTGCGGAACACTGAAGCTTTCTTT. Amino acid sequence: CAWILGVRNTEAFF.

Worth noting for this clone: The sample contains more than one DNA sequence encoding this CDR3. The DNA of the CDR3 is TGTGCCAGCAGCTTAGTGGCGGGAAAGGTGGAGACCCAGTACTTC. Protein sequence: CASSLVAGKVETQYF. The gene calls are TRBV11-2 and TRBJ2-5; D may be TRBD2 (6 bases). V was pared by 1 base and J by 5 bases, with 14 bases between. Germline V CDR1 and CDR2: SGHAT, FQNNGV. The CDR3 is made up of 15 amino acids.

V usage is TRBV29-1 and J usage is TRBJ2-2, with 9 bases identical to TRBD1. The J segment lost 6 bases and the V segment lost 7 bases, leaving 0 bases of the junction unmatched. The V gene's germline CDR1 is SQVTM and CDR2 ANQGSEA. This CDR3 is built from 11 residues. DNA for the CDR3: TGCAGCGGACAGGGGGCCGGGGAGCTGTTTTTT. It specifies CSGQGAGELFF.

V usage is TRBV29-1 and J usage is TRBJ2-5, with a tentative D call TRBD2 (7 bases). The germline gives CDR1 SQVTM, CDR2 ANQGSEA. The V and J ends lost 4 bases and 5 bases respectively, with 11 bases between them. The CDR3 contains 12 residues. CDR3 nucleotides: TGCAGCGTTGGGGGGGGCACGGAGACCCAGTACTTC. Its protein product is CSVGGGTETQYF.

This rearrangement joins TRBV5-1 to TRBJ2-7, with D possibly being TRBD2 (5 bases). The CDR3 extends over 14 amino acids. Looked up from germline, CDR1 is SGHRS and CDR2 is YFSETQ. V dropped 0 bases and J dropped 5 bases, with 12 bases sitting between them. CDR3 protein: CASSLGGNSDEQYF. CDR3 nucleotides: TGCGCCAGCAGCTTGGGGGGTAATAGCGACGAGCAGTACTTC. The complete variable domain, with remaining parts taken from reference TRBV5-1 and TRBJ2-7, reads KAGVTQTPRYLIKTRGQQVTLSCSPISGHRSVSWYQQTPGQGLQFLFEYFSETQRNKGNFPGRFSGRQFSNSRSEMNVSTLELGDSALYLCASSLGGNSDEQYFGPGTRLTVT.